Listed below are T cell receptor beta chains from one sample, sequenced in a study of OX40 agonist ivuxolimab in advanced cancers. Profiled with immunoSEQ multiplex PCR; TCRdb holds only in-frame clones, not every one. The data show about 62,000 clones, less than 95% seen once. The material sequenced was CD4+ or CD8+ T cells sorted from blood, taken in a trial of the OX40 agonist ivuxolimab. These receptors were obtained from an adult with an advanced solid tumor such as melanoma, head and neck, liver or kidney cancer. Each CDR3 is given with its conserved first and last residue. A D gene is named only where the DNA matches it firmly. Size is stated for part of the rows, as once, few or many counts, or as a class when the clone is expanded.

TRBJ2-7 TRBV13 TRBD1 NA CASSSRDRGRVLYEQYF TGTGCCAGCAGCTCCCGGGACAGGGGGCGCGTATTATACGAGCAGTACTTC
TRBJ1-1 TRBV28 TRBD1 NA CASSLWSGGNTEAFF TGTGCCAGCAGTTTATGGTCAGGGGGGAACACTGAAGCTTTCTTT
TRBJ1-4 TRBV7-9 NA NA CASSLGIRVKEDEKLFF TGTGCCAGCAGCTTAGGAATCAGGGTTAAGGAGGATGAAAAACTGTTTTTT
TRBJ2-5 TRBV15 NA few CATSRFGVTQETQYF TGTGCCACCAGCAGATTTGGGGTTACCCAAGAGACCCAGTACTTC
TRBJ2-7 TRBV4-1 TRBD1 once CASSPGQVNYEQYF TGCGCCAGCAGCCCAGGACAGGTGAACTACGAGCAGTACTTC
TRBJ2-5 TRBV27 TRBD2 NA CASSFQAGALNQETQYF TGTGCCAGCAGTTTTCAAGCGGGAGCATTGAACCAAGAGACCCAGTACTTC
TRBJ2-5 TRBV19 NA NA CASSTQETQYF TGTGCCAGTAGTACACAAGAGACCCAGTACTTC
TRBJ1-1 TRBV27 TRBD1 NA CASSPPGGGTTEAFF TGTGCCAGCAGTCCACCAGGGGGAGGGACGACTGAAGCTTTCTTT
TRBJ1-1 TRBV7-9 NA NA CASSLRIGLTNTEAFF TGTGCCAGCAGCTTACGTATAGGATTGACGAACACTGAAGCTTTCTTT
TRBJ2-1 TRBV11-2 TRBD1 NA CASSLDWGTGNEQFF TGTGCCAGCAGCTTAGATTGGGGGACAGGCAATGAGCAGTTCTTC
TRBJ2-1 TRBV5-1 TRBD2 NA CASSITRLAGGDEQFF TGCGCCAGCAGCATAACCCGACTAGCGGGAGGGGATGAGCAGTTCTTC
TRBJ2-2 TRBV16 NA NA CASSQSGELFF TGTGCCAGCAGCCAATCCGGGGAGCTGTTTTTT
TRBJ2-5 TRBV7-7 NA NA CASSPGRSVRSETQYF TGTGCCAGCAGCCCCGGAAGAAGTGTTCGCTCGGAGACCCAGTACTTC
TRBJ2-1 TRBV27 NA NA CASSFLVSLNEQFF TGTGCCAGCAGTTTCCTGGTATCCCTAAATGAGCAGTTCTTC